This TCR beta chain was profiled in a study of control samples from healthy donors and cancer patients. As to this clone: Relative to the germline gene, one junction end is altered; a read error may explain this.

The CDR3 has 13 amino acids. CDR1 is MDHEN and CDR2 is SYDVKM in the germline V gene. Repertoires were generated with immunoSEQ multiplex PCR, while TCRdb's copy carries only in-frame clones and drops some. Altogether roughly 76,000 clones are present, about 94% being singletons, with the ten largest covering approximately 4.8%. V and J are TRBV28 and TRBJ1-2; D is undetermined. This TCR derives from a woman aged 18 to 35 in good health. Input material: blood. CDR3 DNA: TGTGCCAACAGTTCAGGACTCAACTATGGCTACACCTTC. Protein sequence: CANSSGLNYGYTF.